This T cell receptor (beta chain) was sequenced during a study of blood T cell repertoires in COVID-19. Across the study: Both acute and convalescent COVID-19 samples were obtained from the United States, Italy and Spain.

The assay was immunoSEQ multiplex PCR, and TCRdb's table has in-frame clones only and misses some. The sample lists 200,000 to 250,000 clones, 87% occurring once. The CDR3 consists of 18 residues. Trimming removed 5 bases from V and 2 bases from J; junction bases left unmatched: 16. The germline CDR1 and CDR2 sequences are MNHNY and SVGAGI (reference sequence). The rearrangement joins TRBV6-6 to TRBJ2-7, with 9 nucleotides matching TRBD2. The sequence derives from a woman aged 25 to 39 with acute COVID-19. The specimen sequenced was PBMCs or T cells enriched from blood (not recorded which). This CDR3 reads CASSPGTSRSSVAYEQYF. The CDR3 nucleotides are TGTGCCAGCAGTCCCGGGACTAGCCGGTCCTCGGTCGCCTACGAGCAGTACTTC.